This T cell receptor (beta chain) came from a study of CD8 T cells in Susac syndrome (dated by TCRdb to between 2018 and 2020). Looking at the study overall: Among the sequenced Susac syndrome patients, about six had clinically active disease and under 10 were in clinical remission. Susac syndrome patients were therapy-naive, on corticosteroids (some also receiving IVIg), or on IVIg alone at blood withdrawal. Whether CD8+ T cell activation and differentiation in Susac syndrome was antigen driven was tested using repertoire sequencing. Results the study describes overall, beyond this receptor: The number of individuals in the TCR sequencing and HLA analysis was recognized as being relatively small. In the CD4+ T cell repertoire of Susac syndrome patients, clonal expansion was not detected.

There are 15 amino acids in the CDR3, from cysteine to phenylalanine inclusive. Only the CDR3 DNA is retained, 45 bases long and in frame from the first base. CDR1 and CDR2, looked up from the germline V gene (reference sequence), are SGHAT and FQDESV. V is cut by 4 bases and J by 8 bases, and the space between the germline ends is 20 bases. High-throughput TCR beta sequencing profiled peripheral blood CD8+ and CD4+ T cells from healthy donors, Susac syndrome patients and multiple sclerosis patients. Recently defined diagnostic criteria for definite or probable disease were met by the Susac syndrome patients. Bulk CD8+ and CD4+ T cells were purified by magnetic negative isolation, whereas CD8+ TEMRA cells were enriched by FACS. Blood was drawn into EDTA tubes, processed within 24 hours, and PBMCs were isolated by density gradient centrifugation. PBMCs destined for TCR sequencing were cryopreserved in liquid nitrogen and later thawed in a 37 °C water bath. The sorted or isolated CD4+, CD8+ and CD8+ TEMRA cells had a purity of 90% or higher.

RNA was extracted using the RNeasy kit, and roughly 0.45 to 1 microgram was reverse transcribed with random hexamers. TCR beta CDR3 regions were amplified with the immunoSEQ multiplex PCR assay covering 54 Vbeta and 13 Jbeta segments. To correct PCR amplification bias, a synthetic template baseline was used for both primer optimization and computational correction. The original methods were these. Reads were annotated to V, D and J genes according to IMGT and were analyzed with immunoSEQ Analyzer, with only productive sequences retained. Clonality was calculated as one minus the Shannon entropy normalized by log2 of the number of productive unique sequences. For each patient and control, public and private clones were evaluated within the 100 most prevalent clones. A clone was defined as Susac-specific if it was absent from the healthy and MS cohorts, from some 1,100 published viral clones and from other ImmuneACCESS disease sequences. The raw public reads went through TCRdb reprocessing: fastp at Q25, MiXCR clone calling, in-frame beta chains kept. Identical CDR3 protein sequences are pooled into one entry, listed with their most common genes and DNA. The V and J calls come from TCRdb's annotation, not from the publication. The sample profile shows 55,000 to 75,000 distinct CDR3 sequences; approximately 93% of them were found once. Clones ranked in the top ten supply more than 0.13% of the sample.

Worth noting for this clonotype: No cognate antigen has been identified for it. The input lacks base qualities; no much larger clone sits a single base away.

The origin of this receptor is a human donor with Susac syndrome. The sample was CD4+ T cells from PBMCs. Rearrangement joined TRBV11-1 to TRBJ1-2, with TRBD1 as a weak D call on 5 bases. The CDR3 is CASSWRDSPLGGYTF. The DNA is as follows: TGTGCCAGCAGCTGGCGAGACAGCCCCTTGGGCGGCTACACCTTC.